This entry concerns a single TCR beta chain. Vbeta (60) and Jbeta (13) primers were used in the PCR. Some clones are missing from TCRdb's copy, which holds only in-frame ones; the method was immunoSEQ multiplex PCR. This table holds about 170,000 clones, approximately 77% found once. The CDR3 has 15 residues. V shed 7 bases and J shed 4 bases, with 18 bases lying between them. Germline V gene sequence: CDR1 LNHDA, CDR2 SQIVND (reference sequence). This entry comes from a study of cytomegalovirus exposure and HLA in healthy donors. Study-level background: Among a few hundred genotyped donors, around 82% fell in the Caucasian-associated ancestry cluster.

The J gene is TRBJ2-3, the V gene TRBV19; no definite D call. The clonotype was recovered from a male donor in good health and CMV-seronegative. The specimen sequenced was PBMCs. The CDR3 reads CASTLGGSRSDTQYF. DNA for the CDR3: TGTGCCAGTACTCTCGGCGGCAGTCGATCAGATACGCAGTATTTT. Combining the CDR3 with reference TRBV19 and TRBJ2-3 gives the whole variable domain DGGITQSPKYLFRKEGQNVTLSCEQNLNHDAMYWYRQDPGQGLRLIYYSQIVNDFQKGDIAEGYSVSREKKESFPLTVTSAQKNPTAFYLCASTLGGSRSDTQYFGPGTRLTVL.